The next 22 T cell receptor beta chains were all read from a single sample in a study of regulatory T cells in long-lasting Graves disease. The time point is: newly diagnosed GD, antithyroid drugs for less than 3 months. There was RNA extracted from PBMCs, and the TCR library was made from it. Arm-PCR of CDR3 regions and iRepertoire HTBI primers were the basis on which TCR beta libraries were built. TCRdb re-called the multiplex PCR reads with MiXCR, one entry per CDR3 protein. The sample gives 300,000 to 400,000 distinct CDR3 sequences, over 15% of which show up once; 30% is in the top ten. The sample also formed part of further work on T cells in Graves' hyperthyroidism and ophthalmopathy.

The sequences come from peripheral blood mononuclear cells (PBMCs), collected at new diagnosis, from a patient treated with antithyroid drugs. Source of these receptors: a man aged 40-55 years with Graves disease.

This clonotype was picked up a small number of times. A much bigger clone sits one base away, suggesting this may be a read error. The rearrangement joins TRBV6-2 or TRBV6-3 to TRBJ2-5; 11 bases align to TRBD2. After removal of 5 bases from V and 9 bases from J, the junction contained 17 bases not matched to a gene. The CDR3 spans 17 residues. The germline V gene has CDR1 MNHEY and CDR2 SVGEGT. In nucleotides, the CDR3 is TGTGCCAGCAGTCCAATGACTAGCGGGGATGTTGAGGAGGCCCAGTACTTC. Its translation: CASSPMTSGDVEEAQYF.

CDR3 in DNA: TGTGCCAGTAGTATGAGTTCCCGGGACCCCTACAATGAGCAGTTCTTC. This translates into CASSMSSRDPYNEQFF. The genes are TRBV19 and TRBJ2-1; D is perhaps TRBD1 or TRBD2 (5 bases each). Between the trimmed V and J ends, which lost 3 bases and 2 bases, there was a span of 14 bases. The CDR3 length is 16 residues. The germline gives CDR1 LNHDA, CDR2 SQIVND (reference sequence).

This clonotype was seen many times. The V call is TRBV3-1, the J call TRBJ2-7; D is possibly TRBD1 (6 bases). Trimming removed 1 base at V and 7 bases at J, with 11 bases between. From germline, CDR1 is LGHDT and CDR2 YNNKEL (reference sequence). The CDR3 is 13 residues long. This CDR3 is CASSQGGGLEQYF. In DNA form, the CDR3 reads TGTGCCAGCAGCCAAGGAGGGGGTTTGGAGCAGTACTTC.

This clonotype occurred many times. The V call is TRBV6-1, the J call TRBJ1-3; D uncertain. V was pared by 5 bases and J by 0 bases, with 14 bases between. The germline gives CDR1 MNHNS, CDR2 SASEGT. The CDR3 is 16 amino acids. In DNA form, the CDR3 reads TGTGCCAGCAGTACCAGACGACAAAGCTCTGGAAACACCATATATTTT. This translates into CASSTRRQSSGNTIYF.

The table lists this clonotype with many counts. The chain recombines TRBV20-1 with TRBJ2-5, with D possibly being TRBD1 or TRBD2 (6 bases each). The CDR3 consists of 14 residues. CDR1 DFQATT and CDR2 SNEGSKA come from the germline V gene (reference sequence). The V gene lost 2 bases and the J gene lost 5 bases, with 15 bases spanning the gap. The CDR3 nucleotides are TGCAGTGCTAGAAATCCGAGGGGGGTGGAGACCCAGTACTTC. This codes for CSARNPRGVETQYF.

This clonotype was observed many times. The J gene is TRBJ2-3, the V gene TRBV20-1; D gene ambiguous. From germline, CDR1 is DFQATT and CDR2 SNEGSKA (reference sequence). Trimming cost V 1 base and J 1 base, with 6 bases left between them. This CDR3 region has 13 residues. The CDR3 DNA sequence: TGCAGTGCTAGAGTGTTCCGCACAGATACGCAGTATTTT. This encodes CSARVFRTDTQYF.

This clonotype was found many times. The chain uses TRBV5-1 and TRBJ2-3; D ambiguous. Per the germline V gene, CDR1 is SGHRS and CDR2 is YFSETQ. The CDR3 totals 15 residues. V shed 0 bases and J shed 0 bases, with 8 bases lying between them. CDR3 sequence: CASSLEGYSTDTQYF. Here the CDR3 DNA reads TGCGCCAGCAGCTTGGAAGGATACAGCACAGATACGCAGTATTTT. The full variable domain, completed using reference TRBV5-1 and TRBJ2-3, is KAGVTQTPRYLIKTRGQQVTLSCSPISGHRSVSWYQQTPGQGLQFLFEYFSETQRNKGNFPGRFSGRQFSNSRSEMNVSTLELGDSALYLCASSLEGYSTDTQYFGPGTRLTVL.

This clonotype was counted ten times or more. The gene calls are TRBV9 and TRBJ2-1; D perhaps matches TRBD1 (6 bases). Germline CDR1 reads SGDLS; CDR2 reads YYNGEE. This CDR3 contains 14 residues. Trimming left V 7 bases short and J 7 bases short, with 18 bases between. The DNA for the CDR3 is TGTGCCAGCGGATGGGGCGCAGGGGCGAATGAGCAGTTCTTC. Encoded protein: CASGWGAGANEQFF.

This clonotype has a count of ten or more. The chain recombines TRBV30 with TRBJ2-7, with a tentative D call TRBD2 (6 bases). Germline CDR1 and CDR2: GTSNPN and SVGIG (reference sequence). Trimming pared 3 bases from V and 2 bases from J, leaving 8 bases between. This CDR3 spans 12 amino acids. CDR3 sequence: CAWRRGTYEQYF. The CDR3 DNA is TGTGCCTGGAGGCGGGGAACCTACGAGCAGTACTTC. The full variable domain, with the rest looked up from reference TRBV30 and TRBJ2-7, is SQTIHQWPATLVQPVGSPLSLECTVEGTSNPNLYWYRQAAGRGLQLLFYSVGIGQISSEVPQNLSASRPQDRQFILSSKKLLLSDSGFYLCAWRRGTYEQYFGPGTRLTVT.

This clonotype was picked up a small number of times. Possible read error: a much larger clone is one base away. The CDR3 DNA is TGTGCCGGCAGTTACGGGACTAGCGGGGGACAAGAGACCCAGTACTTC. It encodes CAGSYGTSGGQETQYF. The V gene is TRBV12-3 or TRBV12-4, the J gene TRBJ2-5; 14 bases agree with TRBD2. The CDR3 is 16 amino acids.

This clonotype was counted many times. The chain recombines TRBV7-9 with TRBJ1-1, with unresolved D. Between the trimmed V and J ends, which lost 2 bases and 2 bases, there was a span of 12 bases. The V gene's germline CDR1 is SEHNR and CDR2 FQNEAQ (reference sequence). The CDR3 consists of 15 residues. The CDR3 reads CASSLNFGPNTEAFF. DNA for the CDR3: TGTGCCAGCAGCTTAAATTTTGGCCCTAACACTGAAGCTTTCTTT. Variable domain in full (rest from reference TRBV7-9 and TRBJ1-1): DTGVSQNPRHKITKRGQNVTFRCDPISEHNRLYWYRQTLGQGPEFLTYFQNEAQLEKSRLLSDRFSAERPKGSFSTLEIQRTEQGDSAMYLCASSLNFGPNTEAFFGQGTRLTVV.

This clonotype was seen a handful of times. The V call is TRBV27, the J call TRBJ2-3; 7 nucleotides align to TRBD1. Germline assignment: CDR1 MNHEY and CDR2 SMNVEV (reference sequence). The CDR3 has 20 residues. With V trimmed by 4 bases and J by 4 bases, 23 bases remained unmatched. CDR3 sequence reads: CASSSYKQGPRLIHADTQYF. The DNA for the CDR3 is TGTGCCAGCAGTTCCTACAAACAGGGGCCAAGGCTCATTCATGCAGATACGCAGTATTTT.

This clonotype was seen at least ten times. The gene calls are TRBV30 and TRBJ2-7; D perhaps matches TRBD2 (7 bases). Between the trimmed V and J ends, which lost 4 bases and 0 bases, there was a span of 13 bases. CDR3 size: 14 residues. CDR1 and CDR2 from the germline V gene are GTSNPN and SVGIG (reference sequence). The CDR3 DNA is TGTGCCTGGAATGCGGGGGCCTTCTCCTACGAGCAGTACTTC. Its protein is CAWNAGAFSYEQYF.

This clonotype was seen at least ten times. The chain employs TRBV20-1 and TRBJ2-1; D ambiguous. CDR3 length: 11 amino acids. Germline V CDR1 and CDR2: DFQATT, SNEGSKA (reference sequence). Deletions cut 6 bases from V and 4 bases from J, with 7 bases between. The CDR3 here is CSAGQYNEQFF. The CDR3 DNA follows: TGCAGTGCCGGTCAATACAATGAGCAGTTCTTC.

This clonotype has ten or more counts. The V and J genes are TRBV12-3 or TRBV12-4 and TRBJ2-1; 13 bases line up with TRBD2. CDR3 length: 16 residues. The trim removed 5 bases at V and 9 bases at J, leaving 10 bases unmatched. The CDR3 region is CASSHIGTSGKAEQFF. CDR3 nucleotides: TGTGCCAGCAGTCACATCGGGACTAGCGGGAAGGCTGAGCAGTTCTTC.

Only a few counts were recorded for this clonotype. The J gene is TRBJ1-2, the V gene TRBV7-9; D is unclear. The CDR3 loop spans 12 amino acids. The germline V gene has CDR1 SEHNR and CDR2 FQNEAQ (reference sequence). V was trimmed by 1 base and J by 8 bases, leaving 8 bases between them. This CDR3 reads CASSLEGLGYTF. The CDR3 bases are TGTGCCAGCAGCTTAGAGGGCCTCGGCTACACCTTC.

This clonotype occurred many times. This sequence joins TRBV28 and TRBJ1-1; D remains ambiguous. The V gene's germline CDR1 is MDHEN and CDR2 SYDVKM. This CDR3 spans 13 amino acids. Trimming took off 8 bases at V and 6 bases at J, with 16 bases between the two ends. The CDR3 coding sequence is TGTGCCAGCTCACCTTGGAGGGCCGCTGAAGCTTTCTTT. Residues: CASSPWRAAEAFF.

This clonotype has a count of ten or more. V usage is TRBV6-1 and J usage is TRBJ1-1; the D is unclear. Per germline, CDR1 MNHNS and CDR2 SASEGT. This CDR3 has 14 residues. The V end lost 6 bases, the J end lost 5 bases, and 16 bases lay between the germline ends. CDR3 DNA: TGTGCCAGCAGGCACAGACAAGGTCGTACTGAAGCTTTCTTT. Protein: CASRHRQGRTEAFF.

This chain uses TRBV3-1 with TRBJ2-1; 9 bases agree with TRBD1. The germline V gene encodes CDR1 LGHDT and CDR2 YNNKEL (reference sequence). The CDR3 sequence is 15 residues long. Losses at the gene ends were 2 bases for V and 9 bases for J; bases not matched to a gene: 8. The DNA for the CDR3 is TGTGCCAGCAGCCAATGGGACAGGGTGTCTAGTGAGCAGTTCTTC. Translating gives CASSQWDRVSSEQFF.

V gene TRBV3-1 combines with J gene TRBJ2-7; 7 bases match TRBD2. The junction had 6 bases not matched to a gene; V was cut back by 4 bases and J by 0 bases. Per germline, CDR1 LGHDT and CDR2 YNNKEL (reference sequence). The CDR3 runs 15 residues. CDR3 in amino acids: CASSPIAGVSYEQYF. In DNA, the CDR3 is TGTGCCAGCAGCCCAATAGCGGGCGTCTCCTACGAGCAGTACTTC.

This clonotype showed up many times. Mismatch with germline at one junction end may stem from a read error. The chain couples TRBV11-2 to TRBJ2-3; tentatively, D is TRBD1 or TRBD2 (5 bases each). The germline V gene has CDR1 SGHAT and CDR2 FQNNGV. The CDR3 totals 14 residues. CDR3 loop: CASINPGSTDTQCF. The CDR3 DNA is TGTGCCAGCATAAATCCAGGGAGCACAGATACGCAGTGTTTT.

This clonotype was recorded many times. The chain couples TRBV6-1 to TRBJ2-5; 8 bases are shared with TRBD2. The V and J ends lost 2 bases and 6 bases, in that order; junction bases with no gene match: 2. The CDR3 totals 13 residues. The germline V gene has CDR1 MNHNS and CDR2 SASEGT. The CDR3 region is CASSELAGQTQYF. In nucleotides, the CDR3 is TGTGCCAGCAGTGAACTAGCGGGCCAGACCCAGTACTTC.